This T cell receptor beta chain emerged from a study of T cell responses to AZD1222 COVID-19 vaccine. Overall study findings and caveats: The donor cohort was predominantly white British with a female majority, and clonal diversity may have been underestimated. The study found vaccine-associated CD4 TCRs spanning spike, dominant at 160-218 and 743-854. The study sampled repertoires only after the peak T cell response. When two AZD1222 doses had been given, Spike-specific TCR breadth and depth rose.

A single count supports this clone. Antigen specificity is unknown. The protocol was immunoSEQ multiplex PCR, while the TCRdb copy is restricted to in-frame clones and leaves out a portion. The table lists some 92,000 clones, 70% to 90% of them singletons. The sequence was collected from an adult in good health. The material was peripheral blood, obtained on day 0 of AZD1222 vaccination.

CDR3 sequence reads: CAWSSGGADTIYF. The CDR3, as DNA: TGTGCCTGGAGCAGCGGGGGGGCGGACACCATATATTTT. The V and J genes are TRBV30 and TRBJ1-3; TRBD1 might be the D (6 bases). Trimming took 3 bases from V and 8 from J, leaving 14 bases between them. CDR3 length: 13 amino acids. Germline V CDR1 and CDR2: GTSNPN, SVGIG (reference sequence).